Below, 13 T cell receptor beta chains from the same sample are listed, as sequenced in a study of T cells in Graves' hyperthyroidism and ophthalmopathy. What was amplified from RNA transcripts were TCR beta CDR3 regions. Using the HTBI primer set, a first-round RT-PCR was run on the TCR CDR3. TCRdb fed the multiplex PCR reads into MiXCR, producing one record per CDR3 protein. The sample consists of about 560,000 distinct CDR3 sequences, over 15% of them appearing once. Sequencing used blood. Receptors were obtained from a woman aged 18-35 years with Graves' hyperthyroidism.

CDR3 DNA sequence: TGCGCCAGCAGCTTGGATATGGGGACCGGGGAGCTGTTTTTT. Its translation is CASSLDMGTGELFF. The chain couples TRBV5-1 to TRBJ2-2; unclear D gene. This CDR3 comprises 14 residues. Trimming cost V 0 bases and J 5 bases, with 8 bases left between them. Germline V gives CDR1 SGHRS, CDR2 YFSETQ. The full variable domain, completed using reference TRBV5-1 and TRBJ2-2, is KAGVTQTPRYLIKTRGQQVTLSCSPISGHRSVSWYQQTPGQGLQFLFEYFSETQRNKGNFPGRFSGRQFSNSRSEMNVSTLELGDSALYLCASSLDMGTGELFFGEGSRLTVL.

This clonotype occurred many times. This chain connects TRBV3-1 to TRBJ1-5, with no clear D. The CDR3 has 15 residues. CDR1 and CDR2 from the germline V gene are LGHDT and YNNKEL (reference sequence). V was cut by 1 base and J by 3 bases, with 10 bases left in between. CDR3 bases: TGTGCCAGCAGCCAAGGTGGGCACCCCAATCAGCCCCAGCATTTT. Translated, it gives CASSQGGHPNQPQHF.

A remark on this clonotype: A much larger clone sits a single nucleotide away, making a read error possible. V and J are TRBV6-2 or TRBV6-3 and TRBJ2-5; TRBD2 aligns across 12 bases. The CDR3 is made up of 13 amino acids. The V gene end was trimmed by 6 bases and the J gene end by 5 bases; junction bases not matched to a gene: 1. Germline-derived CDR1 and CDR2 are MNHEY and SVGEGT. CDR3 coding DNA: TGTGCCAGCAGGCTAGCGGGAGGGGAGACCCAGTACTTC. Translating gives CASRLAGGETQYF.

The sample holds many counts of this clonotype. CDR3 nucleotides: TGTGCCAGCATCCCTGGCCCTTTAGCGGGGGGCCGCACAGATACGCAGTATTTT. Amino acid sequence: CASIPGPLAGGRTDTQYF. This chain joins TRBV12-3 or TRBV12-4 and TRBJ2-3; TRBD2 matches 10 bases. The CDR3 consists of 18 residues. With 7 bases clipped from V and 1 base from J, the junction kept 14 bases outside the gene matches.

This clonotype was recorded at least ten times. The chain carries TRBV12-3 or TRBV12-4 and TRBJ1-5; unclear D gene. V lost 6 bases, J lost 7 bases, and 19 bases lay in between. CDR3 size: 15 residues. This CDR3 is CASSLGDAAPQPQHF. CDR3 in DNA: TGTGCCAGCAGCTTGGGAGATGCAGCTCCCCAGCCCCAGCATTTT.

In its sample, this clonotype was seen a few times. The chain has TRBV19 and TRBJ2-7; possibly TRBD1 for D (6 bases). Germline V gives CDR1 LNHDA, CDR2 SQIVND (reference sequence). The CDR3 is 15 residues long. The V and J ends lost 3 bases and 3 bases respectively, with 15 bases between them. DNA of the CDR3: TGTGCCAGTAGTATTCTTCTTGGACAGCTCTACGAGCAGTACTTC. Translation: CASSILLGQLYEQYF.

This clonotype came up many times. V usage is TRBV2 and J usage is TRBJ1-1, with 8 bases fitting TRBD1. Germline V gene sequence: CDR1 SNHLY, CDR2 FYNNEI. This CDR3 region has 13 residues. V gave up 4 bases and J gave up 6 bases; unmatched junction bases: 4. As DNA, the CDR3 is TGTGCCAGCAGTGCGGACAGGGCGGCTGAAGCTTTCTTT. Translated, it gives CASSADRAAEAFF. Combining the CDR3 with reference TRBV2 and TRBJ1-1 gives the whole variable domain EPEVTQTPSHQVTQMGQEVILRCVPISNHLYFYWYRQILGQKVEFLVSFYNNEISEKSEIFDDQFSVERPDGSNFTLKIRSTKLEDSAMYFCASSADRAAEAFFGQGTRLTVV.

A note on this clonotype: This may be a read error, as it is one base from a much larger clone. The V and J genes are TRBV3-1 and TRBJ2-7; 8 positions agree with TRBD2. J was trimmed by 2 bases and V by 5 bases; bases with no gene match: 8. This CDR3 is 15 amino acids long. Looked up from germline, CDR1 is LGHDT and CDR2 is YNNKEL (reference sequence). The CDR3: CASSSGLVVTYEQYF. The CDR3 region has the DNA TGTGCCAGCAGCTCGGGACTAGTGGTGACCTACGAGCAGTACTTC.

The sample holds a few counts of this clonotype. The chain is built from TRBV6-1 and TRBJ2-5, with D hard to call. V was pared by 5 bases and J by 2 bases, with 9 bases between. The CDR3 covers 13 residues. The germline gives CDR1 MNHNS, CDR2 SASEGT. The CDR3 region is CASSPTMQETQYF. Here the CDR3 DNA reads TGTGCCAGCAGTCCAACTATGCAAGAGACCCAGTACTTC.

CDR3 bases: TGTGCCAGCAGCTTATGGCAGCCGCAAGAGACCCAGTACTTC. This translates into CASSLWQPQETQYF. V and J are TRBV7-2 and TRBJ2-5; D gene uncertain. This CDR3 region has 14 residues. Trimming shortened V by 2 bases and J by 2 bases, and 9 bases separated the two germline ends. Looked up from germline, CDR1 is SGHTA and CDR2 is FQGNSA.

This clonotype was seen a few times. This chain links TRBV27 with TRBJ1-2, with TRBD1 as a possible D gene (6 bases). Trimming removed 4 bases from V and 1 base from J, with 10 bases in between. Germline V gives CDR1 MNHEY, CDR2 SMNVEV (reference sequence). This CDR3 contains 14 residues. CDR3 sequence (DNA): TGTGCCAGCAGTTCCTACAGGGATAACTATGGCTACACCTTC. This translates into CASSSYRDNYGYTF.

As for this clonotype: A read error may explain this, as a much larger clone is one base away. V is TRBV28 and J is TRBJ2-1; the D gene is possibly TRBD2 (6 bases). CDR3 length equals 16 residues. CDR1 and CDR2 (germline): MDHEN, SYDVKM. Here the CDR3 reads CAGSFIGLSSYNEQFF. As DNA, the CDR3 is TGTGCCGGCAGTTTTATCGGACTAAGCTCCTACAATGAGCAGTTCTTC.

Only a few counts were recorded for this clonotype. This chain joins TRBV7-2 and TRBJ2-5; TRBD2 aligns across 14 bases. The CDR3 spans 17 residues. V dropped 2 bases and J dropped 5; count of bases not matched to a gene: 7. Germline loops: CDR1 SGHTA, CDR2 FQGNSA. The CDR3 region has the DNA TGTGCCAGCAGCTTATATAAGGGGACTAGCGGGAGTGAGACCCAGTACTTC. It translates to CASSLYKGTSGSETQYF.